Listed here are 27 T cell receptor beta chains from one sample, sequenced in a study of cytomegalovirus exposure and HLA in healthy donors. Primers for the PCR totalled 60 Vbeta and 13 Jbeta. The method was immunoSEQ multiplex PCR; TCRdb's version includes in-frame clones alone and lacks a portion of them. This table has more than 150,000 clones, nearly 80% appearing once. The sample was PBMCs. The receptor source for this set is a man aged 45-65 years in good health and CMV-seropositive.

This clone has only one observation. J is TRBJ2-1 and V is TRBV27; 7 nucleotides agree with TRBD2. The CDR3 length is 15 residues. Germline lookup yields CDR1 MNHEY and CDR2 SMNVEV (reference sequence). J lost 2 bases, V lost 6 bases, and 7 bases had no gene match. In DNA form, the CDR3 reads TGTGCCAGCAGAACCGGGACTACGACCTACAATGAGCAGTTCTTC. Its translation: CASRTGTTTYNEQFF.

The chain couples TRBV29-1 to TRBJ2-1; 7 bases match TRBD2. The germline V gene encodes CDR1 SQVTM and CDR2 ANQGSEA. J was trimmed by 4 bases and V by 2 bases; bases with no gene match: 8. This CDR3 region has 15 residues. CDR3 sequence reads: CSVEPAGSDYNEQFF. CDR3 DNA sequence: TGCAGCGTTGAACCAGCGGGGTCGGATTACAATGAGCAGTTCTTC.

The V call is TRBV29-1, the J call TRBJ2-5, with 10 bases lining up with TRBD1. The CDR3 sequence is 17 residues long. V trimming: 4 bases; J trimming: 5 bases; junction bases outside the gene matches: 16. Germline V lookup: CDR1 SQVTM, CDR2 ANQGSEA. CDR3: CSVAGQGIGKFGETQYF. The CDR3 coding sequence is TGCAGCGTTGCGGGACAGGGGATCGGCAAGTTCGGGGAGACCCAGTACTTC.

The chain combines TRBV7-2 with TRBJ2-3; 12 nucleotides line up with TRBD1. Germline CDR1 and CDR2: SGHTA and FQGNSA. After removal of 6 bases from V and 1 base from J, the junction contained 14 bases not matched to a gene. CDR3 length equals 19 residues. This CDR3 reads CASSSVPGQGAHRTDTQYF. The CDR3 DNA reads TGTGCCAGCAGTTCAGTACCGGGACAGGGGGCTCATCGCACAGATACGCAGTATTTT.

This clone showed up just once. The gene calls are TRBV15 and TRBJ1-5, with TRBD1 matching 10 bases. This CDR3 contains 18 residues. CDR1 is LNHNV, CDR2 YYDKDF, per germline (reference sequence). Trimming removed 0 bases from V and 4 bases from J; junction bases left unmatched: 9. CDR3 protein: CATSRDMRDRGRNQPQHF. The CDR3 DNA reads TGTGCCACCAGCAGAGATATGCGGGACAGGGGTAGAAATCAGCCCCAGCATTTT.

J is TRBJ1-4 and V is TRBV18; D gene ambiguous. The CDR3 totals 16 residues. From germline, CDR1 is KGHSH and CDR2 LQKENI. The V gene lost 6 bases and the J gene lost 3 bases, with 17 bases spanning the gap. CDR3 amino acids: CASSPTNVGANEKLFF. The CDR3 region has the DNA TGTGCCAGCTCCCCAACAAACGTCGGAGCTAATGAAAAACTGTTTTTT.

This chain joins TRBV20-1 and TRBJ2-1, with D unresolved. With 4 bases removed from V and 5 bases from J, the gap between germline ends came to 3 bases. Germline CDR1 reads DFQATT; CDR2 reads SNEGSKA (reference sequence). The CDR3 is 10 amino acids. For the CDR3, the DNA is TGCAGTGCTATTAACAATGAGCAGTTCTTC. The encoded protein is CSAINNEQFF.

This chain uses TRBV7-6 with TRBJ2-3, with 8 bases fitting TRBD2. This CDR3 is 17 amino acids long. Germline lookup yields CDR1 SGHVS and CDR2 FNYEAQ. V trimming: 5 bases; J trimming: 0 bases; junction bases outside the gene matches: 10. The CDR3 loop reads CASSKFSGEMSTDTQYF. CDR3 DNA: TGTGCCAGCAGCAAATTTAGCGGGGAAATGAGCACAGATACGCAGTATTTT.

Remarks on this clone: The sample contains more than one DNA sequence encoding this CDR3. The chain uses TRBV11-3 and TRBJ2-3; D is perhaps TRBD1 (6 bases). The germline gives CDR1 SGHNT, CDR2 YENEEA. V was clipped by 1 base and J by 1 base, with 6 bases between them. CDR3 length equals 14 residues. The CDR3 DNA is TGTGCCAGCAGCTTAGGACAGGGCACAGATACGCAGTATTTT. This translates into CASSLGQGTDTQYF.

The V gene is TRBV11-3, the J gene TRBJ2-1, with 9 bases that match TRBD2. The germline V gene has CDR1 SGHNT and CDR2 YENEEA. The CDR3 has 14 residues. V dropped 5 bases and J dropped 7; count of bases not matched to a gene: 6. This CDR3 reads CASSPRTSANEQFF. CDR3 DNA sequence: TGTGCCAGCAGCCCCCGGACTAGCGCTAATGAGCAGTTCTTC.

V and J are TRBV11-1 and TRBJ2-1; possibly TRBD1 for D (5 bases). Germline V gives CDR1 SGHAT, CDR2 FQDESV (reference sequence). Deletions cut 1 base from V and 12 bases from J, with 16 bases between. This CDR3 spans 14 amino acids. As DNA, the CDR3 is TGTGCCAGCAGCTTAGACGGACGGACAAAAAGGCAGTTCTTC. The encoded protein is CASSLDGRTKRQFF. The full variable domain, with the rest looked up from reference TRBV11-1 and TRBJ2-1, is EAEVAQSPRYKITEKSQAVAFWCDPISGHATLYWYRQILGQGPELLVQFQDESVVDDSQLPKDRFSAERLKGVDSTLKIQPAELGDSAMYLCASSLDGRTKRQFFGPGTRLTVL.

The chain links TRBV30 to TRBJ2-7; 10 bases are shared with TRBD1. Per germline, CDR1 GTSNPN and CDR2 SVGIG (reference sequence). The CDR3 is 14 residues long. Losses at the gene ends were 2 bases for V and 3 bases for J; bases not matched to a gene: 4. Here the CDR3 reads CAWSTGTGVYEQYF. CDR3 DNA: TGTGCCTGGAGTACCGGGACAGGGGTCTACGAGCAGTACTTC.

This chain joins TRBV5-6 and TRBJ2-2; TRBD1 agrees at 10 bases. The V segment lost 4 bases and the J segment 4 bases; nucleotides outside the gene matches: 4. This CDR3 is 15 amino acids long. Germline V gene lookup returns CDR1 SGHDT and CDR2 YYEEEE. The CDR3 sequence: CASSPGTGATGELFF. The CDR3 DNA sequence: TGTGCCAGCAGCCCAGGGACAGGGGCCACCGGGGAGCTGTTTTTT.

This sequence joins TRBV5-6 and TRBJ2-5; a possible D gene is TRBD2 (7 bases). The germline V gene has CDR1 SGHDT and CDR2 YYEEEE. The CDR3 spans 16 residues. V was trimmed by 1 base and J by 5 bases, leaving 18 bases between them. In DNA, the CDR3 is TGTGCCAGCAGCTTGCCGGCGGGGGCGAGGGGGGAGACCCAGTACTTC. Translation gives CASSLPAGARGETQYF. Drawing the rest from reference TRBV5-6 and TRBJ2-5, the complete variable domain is DAGVTQSPTHLIKTRGQQVTLRCSPKSGHDTVSWYQQALGQGPQFIFQYYEEEERQRGNFPDRFSGHQFPNYSSELNVNALLLGDSALYLCASSLPAGARGETQYFGPGTRLLVL.

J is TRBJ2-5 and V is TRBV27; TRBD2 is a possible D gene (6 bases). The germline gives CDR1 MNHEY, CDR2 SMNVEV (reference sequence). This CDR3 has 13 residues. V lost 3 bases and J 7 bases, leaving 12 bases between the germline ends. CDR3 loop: CASSLGVGGTQYF. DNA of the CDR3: TGTGCCAGCAGTTTGGGGGTGGGGGGGACCCAGTACTTC.

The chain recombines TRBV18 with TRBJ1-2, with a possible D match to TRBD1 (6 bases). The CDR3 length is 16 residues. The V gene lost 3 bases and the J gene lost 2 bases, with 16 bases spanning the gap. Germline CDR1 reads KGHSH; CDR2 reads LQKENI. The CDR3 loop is CASSPRGYGTNYGYTF. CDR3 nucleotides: TGTGCCAGCTCACCGAGAGGATACGGGACAAACTATGGCTACACCTTC. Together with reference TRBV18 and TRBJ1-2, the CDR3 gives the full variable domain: NAGVMQNPRHLVRRRGQEARLRCSPMKGHSHVYWYRQLPEEGLKFMVYLQKENIIDESGMPKERFSAEFPKEGPSILRIQQVVRGDSAAYFCASSPRGYGTNYGYTFGSGTRLTVV.

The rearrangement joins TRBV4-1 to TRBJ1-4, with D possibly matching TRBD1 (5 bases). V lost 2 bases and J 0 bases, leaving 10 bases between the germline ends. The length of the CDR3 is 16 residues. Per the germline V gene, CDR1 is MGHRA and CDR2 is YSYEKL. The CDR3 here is CASSQTGRATNEKLFF. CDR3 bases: TGCGCCAGCAGCCAAACAGGACGGGCAACTAATGAAAAACTGTTTTTT.

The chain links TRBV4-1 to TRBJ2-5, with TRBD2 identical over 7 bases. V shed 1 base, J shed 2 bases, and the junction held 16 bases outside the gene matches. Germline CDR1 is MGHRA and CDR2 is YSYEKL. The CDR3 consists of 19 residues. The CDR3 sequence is CASSQVRAGIRLRQETQYF. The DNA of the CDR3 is TGCGCCAGCAGCCAAGTGAGAGCGGGGATCCGCCTGAGGCAAGAGACCCAGTACTTC.

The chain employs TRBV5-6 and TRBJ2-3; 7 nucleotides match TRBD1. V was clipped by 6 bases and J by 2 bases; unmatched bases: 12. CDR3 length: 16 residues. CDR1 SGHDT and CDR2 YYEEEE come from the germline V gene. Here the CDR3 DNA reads TGTGCCAGCACCCTATCATCCGGGACAGCCACAGATACGCAGTATTTT. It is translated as CASTLSSGTATDTQYF.

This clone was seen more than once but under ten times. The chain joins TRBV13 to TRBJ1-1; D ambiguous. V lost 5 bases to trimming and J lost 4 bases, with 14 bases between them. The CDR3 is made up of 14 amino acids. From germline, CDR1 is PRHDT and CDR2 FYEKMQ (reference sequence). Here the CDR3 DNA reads TGTGCCAGCAGCCCCGAGACAATCCGCACTGAAGCTTTCTTT. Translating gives CASSPETIRTEAFF.

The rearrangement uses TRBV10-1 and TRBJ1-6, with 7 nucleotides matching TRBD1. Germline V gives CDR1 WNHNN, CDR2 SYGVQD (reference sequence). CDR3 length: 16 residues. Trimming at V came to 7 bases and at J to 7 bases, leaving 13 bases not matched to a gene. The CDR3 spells CASIGQGVTYNSPLHF. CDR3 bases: TGCGCCAGCATAGGGCAGGGGGTAACGTACAATTCACCCCTCCACTTT.

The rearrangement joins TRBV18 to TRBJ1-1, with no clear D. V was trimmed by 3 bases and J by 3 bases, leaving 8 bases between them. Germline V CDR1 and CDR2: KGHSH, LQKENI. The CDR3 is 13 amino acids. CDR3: CASSPSIDTEAFF. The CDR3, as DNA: TGTGCCAGCTCACCGTCCATAGACACTGAAGCTTTCTTT.

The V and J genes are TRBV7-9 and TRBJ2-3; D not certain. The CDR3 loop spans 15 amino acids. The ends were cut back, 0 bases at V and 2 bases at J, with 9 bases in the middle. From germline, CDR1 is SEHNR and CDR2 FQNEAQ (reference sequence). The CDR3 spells CASSLAGALTDTQYF. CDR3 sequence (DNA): TGTGCCAGCAGCTTAGCAGGAGCGCTCACAGATACGCAGTATTTT.

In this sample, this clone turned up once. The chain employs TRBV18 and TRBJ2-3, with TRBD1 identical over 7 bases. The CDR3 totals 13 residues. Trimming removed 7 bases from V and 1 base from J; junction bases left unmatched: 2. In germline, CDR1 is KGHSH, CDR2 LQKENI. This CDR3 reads CASYRGGTDTQYF. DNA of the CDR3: TGTGCCAGCTACAGGGGCGGCACAGATACGCAGTATTTT.

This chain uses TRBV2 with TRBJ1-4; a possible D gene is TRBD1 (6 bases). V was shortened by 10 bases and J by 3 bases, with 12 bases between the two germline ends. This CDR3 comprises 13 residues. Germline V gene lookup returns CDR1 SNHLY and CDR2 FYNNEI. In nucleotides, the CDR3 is TGTGCCATCGACGGACAGTCTAATGAAAAACTGTTTTTT. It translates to CAIDGQSNEKLFF.

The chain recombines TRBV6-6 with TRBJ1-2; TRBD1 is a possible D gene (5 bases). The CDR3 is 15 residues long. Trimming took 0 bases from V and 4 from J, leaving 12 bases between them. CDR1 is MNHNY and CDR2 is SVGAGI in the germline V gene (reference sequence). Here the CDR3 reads CASSYSSRAGYGYTF. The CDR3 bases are TGTGCCAGCAGTTACTCGAGCAGGGCTGGCTATGGCTACACCTTC.

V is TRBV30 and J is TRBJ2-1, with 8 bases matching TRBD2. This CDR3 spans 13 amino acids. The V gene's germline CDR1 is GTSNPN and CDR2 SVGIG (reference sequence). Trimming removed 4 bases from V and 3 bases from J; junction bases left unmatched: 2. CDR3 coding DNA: TGTGCCTGGACGGCGGGGGGCTACAATGAGCAGTTCTTC. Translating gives CAWTAGGYNEQFF.